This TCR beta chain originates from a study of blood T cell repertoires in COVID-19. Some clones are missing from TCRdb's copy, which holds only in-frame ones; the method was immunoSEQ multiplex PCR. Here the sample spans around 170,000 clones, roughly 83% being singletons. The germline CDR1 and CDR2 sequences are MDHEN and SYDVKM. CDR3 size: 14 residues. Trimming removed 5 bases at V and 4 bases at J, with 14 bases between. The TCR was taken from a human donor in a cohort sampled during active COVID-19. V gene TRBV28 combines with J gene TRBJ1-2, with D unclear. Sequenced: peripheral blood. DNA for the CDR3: TGTGCCAGCAGTCAGAGAGACACGCTCTATGGCTACACCTTC. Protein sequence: CASSQRDTLYGYTF.